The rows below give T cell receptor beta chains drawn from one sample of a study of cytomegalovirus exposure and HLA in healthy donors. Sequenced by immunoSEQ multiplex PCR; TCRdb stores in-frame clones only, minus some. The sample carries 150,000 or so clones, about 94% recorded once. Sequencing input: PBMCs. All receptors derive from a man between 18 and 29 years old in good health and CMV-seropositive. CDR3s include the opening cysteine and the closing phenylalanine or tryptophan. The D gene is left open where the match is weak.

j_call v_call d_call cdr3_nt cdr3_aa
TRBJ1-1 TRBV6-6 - TGTGCCAGCAGTGGCCTTTCGGGGGTAAACACTGAAGCTTTCTTT CASSGLSGVNTEAFF
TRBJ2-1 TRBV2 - TGTGCCAGCAGTGAGGCGGGTAGCTCCTACAATGAGCAGTTCTTC CASSEAGSSYNEQFF
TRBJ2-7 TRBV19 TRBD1 TGTGCCAGTAGTCGGACGGGACAGGGGGCCTACGAGCAGTACTTC CASSRTGQGAYEQYF
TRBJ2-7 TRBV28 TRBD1 TGTGCCAGCAGTCCCCCGGACAGGTTTGGGAGCGAGCAGTACTTC CASSPPDRFGSEQYF
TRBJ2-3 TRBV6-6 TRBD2 TGTGCCAGCGGCGCGGGAGAGGTAGATACGCAGTATTTT CASGAGEVDTQYF
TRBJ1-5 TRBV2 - TGTGCCAGCAGTGAAGCGTACAGAAATCAGCCCCAGCATTTT CASSEAYRNQPQHF
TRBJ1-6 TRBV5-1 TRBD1 TGCGCCAGCAGCTTGGGACAGGGGGATTCACCCCTCCACTTT CASSLGQGDSPLHF
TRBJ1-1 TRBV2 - TGTGCCAGCAGTGCCCGCGCGGGGTACACTGAAGCTTTCTTT CASSARAGYTEAFF
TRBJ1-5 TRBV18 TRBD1 TGTGCCAGCTCACCTTCCCCGGACAGGGACAATCAGCCCCAGCATTTT CASSPSPDRDNQPQHF
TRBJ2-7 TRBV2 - TGTGCCAGCACCGAACGGGGGGCGTTCGGCTCCTACGAGCAGTACTTC CASTERGAFGSYEQYF
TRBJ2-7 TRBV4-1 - TGCGCCAGCAGCCAAGAGTGGACAGATATGTACGAGCAGTACTTC CASSQEWTDMYEQYF
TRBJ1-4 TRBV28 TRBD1 TGTGCCAGCAGTTTGGGGACAGGGTTTAGGGAACTGTTTTTT CASSLGTGFRELFF
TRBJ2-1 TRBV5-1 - TGCGCCAGCAGCTTGGGAGGGGGACGTTACAATGAGCAGTTCTTC CASSLGGGRYNEQFF
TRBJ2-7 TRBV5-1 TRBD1 TGCGCCAGCAGCTTGGCCAGGTCGGGACAGGGGATCACTCTACTCTCCTACGAGCAGTACTTC CASSLARSGQGITLLSYEQYF
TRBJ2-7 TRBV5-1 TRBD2 TGCGCCAGCAGCTTGGGGCTAGCGGGAGGAACATACGAGCAGTACTTC CASSLGLAGGTYEQYF
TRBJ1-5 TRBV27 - TGTGCCAGCAGTTCACATCCAGGGGTGGGCAATCAGCCCCAGCATTTT CASSSHPGVGNQPQHF